Listed below are T cell receptor beta chains from one sample, sequenced in a study of cytomegalovirus exposure and HLA in healthy donors. Produced via immunoSEQ multiplex PCR; TCRdb's table is partial and in-frame only. The sample yields about 200,000 clones, 70% to 85% seen once. Source material: PBMCs. The receptors stem from a girl aged 2 to 9 in good health and CMV-seronegative. Both conserved end residues are part of each CDR3.

J gene	V gene	CDR3 protein
TRBJ1-1	TRBV11-3	CASSLGRDTEAFF
TRBJ2-1	TRBV6-5	CASSYAIGDYEQFF
TRBJ2-7	TRBV7-9	CASSPPAPTYEQYF
TRBJ2-2	TRBV5-1	CASSVKRGAGELFF
TRBJ1-2	TRBV11-2	CASSLDRVREEPYGYTF
TRBJ2-7	TRBV7-6	CASTHDREGYEQYF
TRBJ1-2	TRBV10-2	CASSGDRGDYTF
TRBJ2-7	TRBV7-8	CASSSDPGQGNYEQYF
TRBJ2-5	TRBV6-1	CASSDRGPGTQYF
TRBJ2-1	TRBV7-2	CARAAAGEVFNFNEQFF
TRBJ2-7	TRBV30	CAWSGGALGYEQYF
TRBJ2-7	TRBV11-2	CASSPDPVQEQYF
TRBJ1-1	TRBV19	CATYLTEAFF
TRBJ1-6	TRBV11-2	CASSLEANSPLHF
TRBJ2-1	TRBV7-3	CASSLTGGGRNEQFF
TRBJ1-1	TRBV29-1	CSVGQGRNTEAFF
TRBJ1-4	TRBV7-9	CASSSGGEKLFF